Shown below are 12 T cell receptor beta chains from a single sample sequenced in a study of CD8 T cells in Susac syndrome (dated by TCRdb to between 2018 and 2021). The method behind the library was the immunoSEQ multiplex PCR assay. RNA was extracted with the RNeasy kit and about 0.45 to 1 ug was reverse transcribed using random hexamers. TCRdb cleaned the public reads at Q25 with fastp, built clones with MiXCR and kept in-frame beta chains. Every CDR3 protein is listed once, alongside the most common genes and DNA of its rows. The sample yields 200,000 to 250,000 distinct CDR3 sequences; about 95% were counted once. The ten largest clones represent around 0.15% of the sample. Sample: CD4+ T cells from PBMCs. The receptors were gathered from a human donor with Susac syndrome.

V is TRBV9 and J is TRBJ2-7; 12 bases agree with TRBD2. Germline-derived CDR1 and CDR2 are SGDLS and YYNGEE. Trimming removed 3 bases from V and 4 bases from J; junction bases left unmatched: 5. This CDR3 has 15 amino acids. CDR3 loop: CASSERGTSGYEQYF. The CDR3 DNA is TGTGCCAGCAGCGAGAGGGGGACTAGCGGGTACGAGCAGTACTTC.

This clonotype was recorded a few times. This chain links TRBV7-2 with TRBJ1-6; D call uncertain. The ends were cut back, 3 bases at V and 9 bases at J, with 12 bases in the middle. This CDR3 contains 14 residues. Germline CDR1 SGHTA, CDR2 FQGNSA. CDR3 in amino acids: CASSLGGMGSPLHF. CDR3 sequence (DNA): TGTGCCAGCAGCTTGGGAGGGATGGGTTCACCCCTCCACTTT. The full variable domain, rest sourced from reference TRBV7-2 and TRBJ1-6, is GAGVSQSPSNKVTEKGKDVELRCDPISGHTALYWYRQSLGQGLEFLIYFQGNSAPDKSGLPSDRFSAERTGGSVSTLTIQRTQQEDSAVYLCASSLGGMGSPLHFGNGTRLTVT.

The chain is built from TRBV29-1 and TRBJ1-1; TRBD1 matches 7 bases. V trimming: 4 bases; J trimming: 1 base; junction bases outside the gene matches: 6. The CDR3 has 14 residues. CDR1 is SQVTM, CDR2 ANQGSEA, per germline. CDR3 in amino acids: CSVAEGAKNTEAFF. As DNA, the CDR3 is TGCAGCGTTGCCGAGGGGGCAAAGAACACTGAAGCTTTCTTT.

This clonotype appeared once. The chain couples TRBV2 to TRBJ1-1; weak D call: TRBD1 (6 bases). Germline lookup yields CDR1 SNHLY and CDR2 FYNNEI. The CDR3 consists of 13 residues. The germline V and J ends were trimmed by 7 bases and 5 bases, with 14 bases remaining between them. The DNA of the CDR3 is TGTGCCAGCACCGATACAGGGTTTACTGAAGCTTTCTTT. This encodes CASTDTGFTEAFF.

The rearrangement joins TRBV18 to TRBJ2-3; D unresolved. Germline-derived CDR1 and CDR2 are KGHSH and LQKENI. The CDR3 length is 13 residues. V was trimmed by 1 base and J by 5 bases, leaving 7 bases between them. CDR3 DNA sequence: TGTGCCAGCTCACCACTAATGGGAGATACGCAGTATTTT. Its protein is CASSPLMGDTQYF.

The chain joins TRBV3-1 to TRBJ2-4; tentatively, D is TRBD1 or TRBD2 (6 bases each). The germline V gene has CDR1 LGHDT and CDR2 YNNKEL (reference sequence). Trimming shortened V by 0 bases and J by 3 bases, and 12 bases separated the two germline ends. CDR3 length equals 16 residues. In nucleotides, the CDR3 is TGTGCCAGCAGCCAAGAATGGGGGGCCGGCAAAAACATTCAGTACTTC. This translates into CASSQEWGAGKNIQYF.

The chain links TRBV6-2 or TRBV6-3 to TRBJ1-1, with unresolved D. Germline assignment: CDR1 MNHEY and CDR2 SVGEGT. V lost 6 bases and J 6 bases, leaving 20 bases between the germline ends. The CDR3 spans 15 residues. The CDR3 DNA sequence: TGTGCCAGCAGCTATCCTCGGGCCCCAATGCCTGAAGCTTTCTTT. Protein sequence: CASSYPRAPMPEAFF.

This rearrangement joins TRBV24-1 to TRBJ1-2; D may be TRBD1 (5 bases). V lost 5 bases, J lost 4 bases, and 19 bases lay in between. The CDR3 is made up of 16 amino acids. CDR1 and CDR2 from the germline V gene are KGHDR and SFDVKD. DNA of the CDR3: TGTGCCACCAGTGCCATGGGGGACGCCGGGCCCTATGGCTACACCTTC. Its translation is CATSAMGDAGPYGYTF.

Written as DNA, the CDR3 is TGCGCCAGCAGCTCATCCCGGGACAGGGCGTCCTACGAGCAGTACTTC. It yields the protein CASSSSRDRASYEQYF. This chain uses TRBV5-1 with TRBJ2-7, with TRBD1 identical over 9 bases. The V segment lost 3 bases and the J segment 1 base; nucleotides outside the gene matches: 8. Germline V gives CDR1 SGHRS, CDR2 YFSETQ. CDR3 length: 16 residues.

V and J are TRBV20-1 and TRBJ2-6; D is ambiguous. CDR3 length: 16 amino acids. Germline-derived CDR1 and CDR2 are DFQATT and SNEGSKA (reference sequence). With 0 bases removed from V and 4 bases from J, the gap between germline ends came to 13 bases. CDR3 coding DNA: TGCAGTGCTAGAGAGGGCCGCTCCGGCGGGGCCAACGTCCTGACTTTC. Amino acids: CSAREGRSGGANVLTF.

The chain combines TRBV30 with TRBJ1-1; no firm D call. Trimming took 2 bases from V and 9 from J, leaving 13 bases between them. CDR1 is GTSNPN and CDR2 is SVGIG in the germline V gene (reference sequence). The CDR3 sequence is 12 residues long. The CDR3 DNA follows: TGTGCCTGGAGTCCTCCGGACTTAAAAGCTTTCTTT. It encodes CAWSPPDLKAFF.

The chain employs TRBV7-2 and TRBJ1-4, with D possibly matching TRBD1 (6 bases). Trimming pared 3 bases from V and 8 bases from J, leaving 13 bases between. CDR3 size: 14 residues. Germline V gene data show CDR1 as SGHTA and CDR2 as FQGNSA. CDR3 sequence reads: CASSLTGALEKLFF. The CDR3, as DNA: TGTGCCAGCAGCTTGACAGGAGCTCTGGAAAAACTGTTTTTT.